This T cell receptor (beta chain) was sequenced in a study of blood T cell repertoires in COVID-19. The wider study: Samples taken during acute and convalescent COVID-19 were collected in the United States, Italy and Spain.

The data were produced by immunoSEQ multiplex PCR, yet TCRdb's version contains in-frame clones alone and is incomplete. This sample has roughly 280,000 clones, with around 90% found just once. This CDR3 spans 15 amino acids. V was trimmed by 8 bases and J by 1 base, leaving 14 bases between them. The germline V gene encodes CDR1 SNHLY and CDR2 FYNNEI. Sequenced sample: peripheral blood. The source is a woman aged 55-69 years with COVID-19, enrolled during active disease. The genes are TRBV2 and TRBJ2-2, with a possible D match to TRBD2 (6 bases). The CDR3 DNA is TGTGCCAGCTTATCTCTAGCGCGGAACACCGGGGAGCTGTTTTTT. Encoded protein: CASLSLARNTGELFF.